Reported below is one TCR beta chain. The antigen is not known. These data are taken from a study of T cell responses to AZD1222 COVID-19 vaccine. Study-wide results and limits: Repertoires were sampled only after the peak T cell response. White British donors predominated, females outnumbered males, and clonal diversity was possibly underestimated. Spike-specific TCR breadth and depth grew following two AZD1222 doses. Nearly half of spike-specific TCRs reportedly target unmutated variant regions.

Clones were sequenced by immunoSEQ multiplex PCR, and TCRdb holds only the in-frame ones, with some missing. Of 120,000 to 150,000 clones listed, 80% to 85% are singletons. Germline values: CDR1 MDHEN, CDR2 SYDVKM. The V gene lost 3 bases and the J gene lost 6 bases, with 12 bases spanning the gap. This CDR3 has 14 residues. Material: peripheral blood, obtained on day 0 of MenACWY control vaccination. The V gene is TRBV28, the J gene TRBJ1-5, with D possibly TRBD1 on 5 matching bases. This TCR derives from an adult in good health. CDR3 nucleotide sequence: TGTGCCAGCAGTTTTCCCCCTCAGGGTCAGCCCCAGCATTTT. Translation gives CASSFPPQGQPQHF.